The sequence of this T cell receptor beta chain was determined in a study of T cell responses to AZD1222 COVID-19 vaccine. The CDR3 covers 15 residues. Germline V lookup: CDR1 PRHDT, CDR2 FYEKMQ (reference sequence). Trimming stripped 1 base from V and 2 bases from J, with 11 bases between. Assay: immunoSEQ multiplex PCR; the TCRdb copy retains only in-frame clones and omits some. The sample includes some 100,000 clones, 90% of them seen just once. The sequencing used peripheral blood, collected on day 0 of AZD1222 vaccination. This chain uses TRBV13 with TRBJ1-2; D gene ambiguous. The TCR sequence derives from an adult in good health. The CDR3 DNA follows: TGTGCCAGCAGCTTAGTTGCGGGAGGGAACTATGGCTACACCTTC. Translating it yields CASSLVAGGNYGYTF.